This TCR beta chain stems from a study of blood T cell repertoires in COVID-19. In the authors' workflow: Quantification of nucleated cells was approximated via reference gene primer amplification. Repertoires were generated with immunoSEQ multiplex PCR, while TCRdb's copy carries only in-frame clones and drops some. The V and J calls and clone size are taken from that table; D and trimming were inferred from the DNA. The sample has approximately 230,000 clones; approximately 84% are singletons. Participants were aged about 18 to 95 years, lived in 20 to 25 US areas, and enrolled virtually. Cohort placement rested on clinical history that participants reported themselves. The study counted Cohort 3 donors as recovered given two negative PCRs, clearance, or symptom resolution. CDR1 and CDR2 from the germline V gene are KGHSH and LQKENI. The V and J ends lost 6 bases and 4 bases respectively, with 15 bases between them. The CDR3 covers 14 residues.

This clonotype was obtained from a man aged 35-49 years who had recovered from COVID-19. J is TRBJ1-1 and V is TRBV18; D may be TRBD1 (5 bases). Sample: PBMCs or T cells enriched from blood (not recorded which). The CDR3 DNA sequence: TGTGCCAGCTCCTCAGGCGGGGCGCCCACTGAAGCTTTCTTT. It is translated as CASSSGGAPTEAFF.